This entry features one T cell receptor (beta chain) sequence. Its antigen is not known. The data derive from a study of beta chain features in type 1 diabetes. The sequenced template was cDNA made from the entire isolated RNA. Here immunoSEQ multiplex PCR was the method, and the copy in TCRdb shows in-frame clones only, minus some. The repertoire has 330,000 or so clones, approximately 12% of them found once; the top ten carry around 0.0099%. Findings and limits, study-wide: In every one of the four CD4+ subsets, TCRB CDR3s were moderately but significantly shorter in Type 1 diabetes patients. In cDNA sequencing, cells with high TCR expression could be over-represented.

Between the trimmed V and J ends, which lost 5 bases and 0 bases, there was a span of 12 bases. The germline V gene has CDR1 SGHTA and CDR2 FQGNSA. The CDR3 sequence is 15 residues long. V gene TRBV7-2 combines with J gene TRBJ2-3; D is possibly TRBD1 (5 bases). This clonotype was obtained from a woman under 30 with type 1 diabetes. The sequenced sample consisted of naive CD4+ T cells from blood. CDR3 region: CASSTPTESTDTQYF. CDR3 nucleotide sequence: TGTGCCAGCAGCACCCCGACAGAAAGCACAGATACGCAGTATTTT. Complete variable domain (other parts from reference TRBV7-2 and TRBJ2-3): GAGVSQSPSNKVTEKGKDVELRCDPISGHTALYWYRQSLGQGLEFLIYFQGNSAPDKSGLPSDRFSAERTGGSVSTLTIQRTQQEDSAVYLCASSTPTESTDTQYFGPGTRLTVL.